This TCR beta chain was observed in a study of cytomegalovirus exposure and HLA in healthy donors. Study as a whole: Earlier, some 170 million T cells were analyzed, and 117 million unique TCR beta sequences were found among them. Study-wide results and limits: In a later analysis, HLA-C alleles had the fewest associated TCRs, DRB1 alleles the most. Later analysis identified a missense DCLRE1C variant that was linked to TCR beta V- and J-gene trimming. The listing of some 170 TCR beta chains classed them as cytomegalovirus-associated.

Details on this clone: The antigen is unknown.

Germline CDR1 reads SGHVS; CDR2 reads FNYEAQ. CDR3 length: 14 residues. V was cut by 5 bases and J by 1 base, with 10 bases left in between. PCR was performed using 60 Vbeta and 13 Jbeta primers. Only in-frame clones appear in the TCRdb table, and some are missing; sequencing was by immunoSEQ multiplex PCR. The sample yields some 140,000 clones, 70% to 80% seen once. The sequence derives from a female donor in good health and CMV-seronegative. Sequenced material: PBMCs. The chain carries TRBV7-6 and TRBJ2-3; tentatively, D is TRBD1 (5 bases). CDR3 amino acids: CASSTRTRTDTQYF. As DNA, the CDR3 is TGTGCCAGCAGCACCAGGACACGCACAGATACGCAGTATTTT.